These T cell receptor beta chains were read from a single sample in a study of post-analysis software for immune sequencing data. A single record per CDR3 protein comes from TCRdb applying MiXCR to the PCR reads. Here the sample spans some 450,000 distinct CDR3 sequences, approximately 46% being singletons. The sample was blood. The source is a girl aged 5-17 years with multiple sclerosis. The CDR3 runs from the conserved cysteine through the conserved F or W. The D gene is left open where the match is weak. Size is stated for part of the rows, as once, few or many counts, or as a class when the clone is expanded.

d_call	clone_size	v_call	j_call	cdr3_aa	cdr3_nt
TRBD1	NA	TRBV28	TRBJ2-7	CASRGPLGQTSHEQYF	TGTGCCAGCAGGGGTCCACTGGGACAGACCTCCCACGAGCAGTACTTC
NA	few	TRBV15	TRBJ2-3	CATSRSTESTDTQYF	TGTGCCACCAGCAGATCAACCGAGAGCACAGATACGCAGTATTTT
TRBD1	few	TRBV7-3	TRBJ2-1	CASSSDRVREQFF	TGTGCCAGCAGCTCGGACAGGGTCCGGGAGCAGTTCTTC
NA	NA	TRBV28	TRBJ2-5	CASRKTANQETQYF	TGTGCCAGCAGAAAGACAGCAAACCAAGAGACCCAGTACTTC
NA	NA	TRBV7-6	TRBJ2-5	CASSFEIGLETQYF	TGTGCCAGCAGCTTCGAAATCGGATTAGAGACCCAGTACTTC
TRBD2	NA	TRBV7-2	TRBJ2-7	CASGLAGQPSYEQYF	TGTGCCAGCGGGCTAGCGGGCCAACCCTCCTACGAGCAGTACTTC
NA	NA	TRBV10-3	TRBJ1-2	CAIRRQTLYGYTF	TGTGCCATCAGACGACAGACCCTTTATGGCTACACCTTC
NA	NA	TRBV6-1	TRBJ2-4	CASSESGRWTPRGENIQYF	TGTGCCAGCAGTGAATCGGGAAGGTGGACGCCTAGGGGGGAAAACATTCAGTACTTC
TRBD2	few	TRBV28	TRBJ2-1	CASSSPFSGRAHEQFF	TGTGCCAGCAGTTCCCCCTTTAGCGGGAGGGCGCATGAACAGTTCTTC
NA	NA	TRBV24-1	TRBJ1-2	CATSRAGPNYGYTF	TGTGCCACCAGCAGGGCCGGCCCCAACTATGGCTACACCTTC
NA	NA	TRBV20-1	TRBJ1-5	CSAIISPAGNQPQHF	TGCAGTGCCATAATTAGCCCGGCGGGCAATCAGCCCCAGCATTTT
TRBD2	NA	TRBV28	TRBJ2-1	CAILSGTSGGYEQFF	TGTGCCATCCTCTCCGGGACTAGCGGAGGGTATGAGCAGTTCTTC
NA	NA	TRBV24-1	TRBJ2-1	CATSDPLSNEQFF	TGTGCCACCAGTGATCCGCTGAGTAATGAGCAGTTCTTC
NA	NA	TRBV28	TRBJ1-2	CASSSGIEMRYTF	TGTGCCAGCAGTTCAGGGATTGAGATGCGCTACACCTTC
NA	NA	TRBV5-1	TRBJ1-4	CASSLAAGSNEKLFF	TGCGCCAGCAGCTTGGCGGCAGGGTCTAATGAAAAACTGTTTTTT
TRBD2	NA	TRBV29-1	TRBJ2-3	CSVALAKDTQYF	TGCAGCGTTGCACTAGCGAAAGATACGCAGTATTTT
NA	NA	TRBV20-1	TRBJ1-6	CSARRGPISSPLHF	TGCAGTGCTAGAAGGGGCCCCATATCTTCACCCCTCCACTTT
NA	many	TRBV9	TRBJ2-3	CASSVAPRENPDTQYF	TGTGCCAGCAGCGTAGCCCCTAGGGAGAACCCAGATACGCAGTATTTT
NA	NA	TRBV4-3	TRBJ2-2	CASSRQGTGERFF	TGCGCCAGCAGCCGGCAGGGCACCGGGGAGCGGTTTTTT
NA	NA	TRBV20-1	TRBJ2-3	CSARRGSTDTQYF	TGCAGTGCTAGGAGGGGGAGCACAGATACGCAGTATTTT
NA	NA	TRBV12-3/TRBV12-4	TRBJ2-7	CASRPPASYEQYF	TGTGCCAGCAGGCCCCCCGCTTCCTACGAGCAGTACTTC
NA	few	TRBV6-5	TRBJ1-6	CASSYRSRDPLHF	TGTGCCAGCAGTTACCGATCCAGGGATCCCCTCCACTTT
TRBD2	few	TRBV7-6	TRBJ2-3	CASSLSGTRWGAVTDTQYF	TGTGCCAGCAGCTTATCCGGGACTAGGTGGGGGGCGGTCACAGATACGCAGTATTTT
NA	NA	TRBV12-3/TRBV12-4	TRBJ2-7	CASSFVGAYEQYF	TGTGCCAGCAGTTTTGTTGGAGCCTACGAGCAGTACTTC
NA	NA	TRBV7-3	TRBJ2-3	CAGSSFDGMETTPDTQYF	TGTGCCGGCAGCTCTTTCGATGGGATGGAGACTACGCCAGATACGCAGTATTTT
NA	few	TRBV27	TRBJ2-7	CASSQRGAYEQYF	TGTGCCAGCAGTCAGAGAGGTGCCTACGAGCAGTACTTC
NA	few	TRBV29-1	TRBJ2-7	CSVEVSSVGLYEQYF	TGCAGCGTTGAAGTGTCCAGCGTGGGACTCTACGAGCAGTACTTC
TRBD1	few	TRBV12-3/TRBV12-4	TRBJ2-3	CASSSGTGTDTQYF	TGTGCCAGCAGTTCAGGGACAGGGACAGATACGCAGTATTTT
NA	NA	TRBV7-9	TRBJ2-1	CASSLSFYEQFF	TGTGCCAGCAGCTTATCTTTTTACGAGCAGTTCTTC
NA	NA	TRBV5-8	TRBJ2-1	CASSYHNEQFF	TGTGCCAGCAGCTATCACAATGAGCAGTTCTTC
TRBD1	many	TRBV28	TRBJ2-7	CASSRTGTYEQYF	TGTGCCAGCAGTCGGACAGGGACCTACGAGCAGTACTTC
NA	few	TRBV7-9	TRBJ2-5	CASSSPVLGEQYF	TGTGCCAGCAGCTCACCCGTGTTGGGTGAGCAGTACTTC
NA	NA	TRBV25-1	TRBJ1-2	CASSGGHGTYYGYTF	TGTGCCAGCAGTGGCGGACATGGGACTTACTATGGCTACACCTTC
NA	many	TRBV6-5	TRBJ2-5	CASSYSETQYF	TGTGCCAGCAGTTATTCGGAGACCCAGTACTTC
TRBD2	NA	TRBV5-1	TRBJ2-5	CASTTAGVQETQYF	TGCGCCAGCACAACAGCGGGAGTACAAGAGACCCAGTACTTC
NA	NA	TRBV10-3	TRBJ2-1	CAISDSDRYNEQFF	TGTGCCATCAGTGATTCGGACCGATACAATGAACAGTTCTTC
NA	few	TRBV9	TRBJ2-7	CASSVGLEASERRSYEQYF	TGTGCCAGCAGCGTAGGGTTGGAGGCTTCGGAACGGCGAAGCTACGAGCAGTACTTC
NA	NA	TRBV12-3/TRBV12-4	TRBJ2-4	CASSFEGRGAKNIQYF	TGTGCCAGCAGTTTTGAGGGGAGAGGGGCCAAAAACATTCAGTACTTC
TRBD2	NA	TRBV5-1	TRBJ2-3	CASRDSGESTDTQYF	TGCGCCAGCAGGGATAGCGGGGAGAGCACAGATACGCAGTATTTT
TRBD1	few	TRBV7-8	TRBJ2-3	CASSSTGAEDTQYF	TGTGCCAGCAGCTCGACAGGGGCTGAGGATACGCAGTATTTT
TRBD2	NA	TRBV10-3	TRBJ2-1	CAILTSGRYNEQFF	TGTGCCATATTGACTAGCGGGAGGTACAATGAGCAGTTCTTC
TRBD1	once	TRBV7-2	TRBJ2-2	CASSFDRVRRELFF	TGTGCCAGCAGCTTCGACAGGGTACGGAGGGAGCTGTTTTTT
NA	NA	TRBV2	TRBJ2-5	CASSPGTSHEAQYF	TGTGCCAGCAGTCCCGGGACATCCCATGAGGCCCAGTACTTC
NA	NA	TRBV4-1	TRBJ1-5	CASSLRLGASNQPQHF	TGCGCCAGCAGTCTTAGATTAGGGGCGAGCAATCAGCCCCAGCATTTT
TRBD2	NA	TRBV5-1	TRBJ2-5	CASTSTGTSGETQYF	TGCGCCAGCACCTCAACCGGGACTAGTGGAGAGACCCAGTACTTC
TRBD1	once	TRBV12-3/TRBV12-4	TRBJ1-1	CASRDRAGAEAFF	TGTGCCAGCAGGGACAGGGCGGGGGCTGAAGCTTTCTTT
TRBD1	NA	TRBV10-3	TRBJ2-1	CASTGGLTLDNEQFF	TGTGCCAGCACAGGGGGCTTAACACTCGACAATGAGCAGTTCTTC
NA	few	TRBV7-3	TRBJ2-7	CASSLAEMAYEQYF	TGTGCCAGCAGCTTAGCAGAAATGGCCTACGAGCAGTACTTC
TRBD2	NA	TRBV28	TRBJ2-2	CASSHTRTSYRGTGELFF	TGTGCCAGCAGCCATACCCGGACTAGTTATCGTGGCACCGGGGAGCTGTTTTTT
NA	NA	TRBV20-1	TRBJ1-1	CSARRPGGPTEAFF	TGCAGTGCTAGAAGGCCGGGCGGGCCCACTGAAGCTTTCTTT
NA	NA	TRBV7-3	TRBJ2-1	CASSARGGTTLSYNEQFF	TGTGCCAGCAGCGCCAGGGGGGGGACTACCCTTTCCTACAATGAGCAGTTCTTC
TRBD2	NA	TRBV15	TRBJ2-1	CATSRELAGIPYNEQFF	TGTGCCACCAGCAGAGAGCTAGCGGGAATCCCCTACAATGAGCAGTTCTTC